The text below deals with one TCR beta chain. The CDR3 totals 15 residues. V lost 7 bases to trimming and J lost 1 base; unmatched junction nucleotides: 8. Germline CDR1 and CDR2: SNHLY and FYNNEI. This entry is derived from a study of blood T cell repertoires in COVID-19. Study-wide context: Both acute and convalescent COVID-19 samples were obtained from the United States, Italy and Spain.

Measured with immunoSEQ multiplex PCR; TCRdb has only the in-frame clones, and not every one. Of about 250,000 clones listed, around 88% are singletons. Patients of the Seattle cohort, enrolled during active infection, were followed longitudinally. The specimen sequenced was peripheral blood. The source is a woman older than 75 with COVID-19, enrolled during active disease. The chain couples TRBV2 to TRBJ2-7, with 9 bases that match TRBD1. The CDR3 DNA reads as TGTGCCAGCACCGAACAGGGGGCGGGGTCCTACGAGCAGTACTTC. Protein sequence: CASTEQGAGSYEQYF. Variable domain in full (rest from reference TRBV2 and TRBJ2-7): EPEVTQTPSHQVTQMGQEVILRCVPISNHLYFYWYRQILGQKVEFLVSFYNNEISEKSEIFDDQFSVERPDGSNFTLKIRSTKLEDSAMYFCASTEQGAGSYEQYFGPGTRLTVT.